What follows are 20 T cell receptor beta chains derived from one specimen sequenced in a study of blood T cell repertoires in COVID-19. The table came from immunoSEQ multiplex PCR; TCRdb's copy has only in-frame clones and leaves some out. Here the sample spans 100,000 to 150,000 clones, 70% to 90% being singletons. Sample: peripheral blood. The receptors were sampled from a man aged 45-65 years with acute or convalescent COVID-19.

This sequence joins TRBV19 and TRBJ1-1, with 7 bases matching TRBD1. The CDR3 consists of 13 residues. Germline lookup yields CDR1 LNHDA and CDR2 SQIVND (reference sequence). The V and J ends lost 5 bases and 5 bases, in that order; junction bases with no gene match: 5. CDR3 sequence: CASSAAGGTEAFF. In nucleotides, the CDR3 is TGTGCCAGTAGTGCTGCAGGGGGGACTGAAGCTTTCTTT.

The chain has TRBV5-1 and TRBJ2-7; weak D call: TRBD2 (5 bases). The V end lost 4 bases, the J end lost 3 bases, and 11 bases lay between the germline ends. The CDR3 has 13 residues. Germline CDR1 SGHRS, CDR2 YFSETQ. The CDR3 DNA follows: TGCGCCAGCAGCCCAAGCGGAGTCTACGAGCAGTACTTC. It codes for CASSPSGVYEQYF.

The V call is TRBV3-1 (or the pseudogene TRBV3-2), the J call TRBJ1-5; D gene ambiguous. The CDR3 spans 13 residues. In germline, CDR1 is LGHDT, CDR2 YNNKEL (reference sequence). V shed 1 base and J shed 6 bases, with 7 bases lying between them. This CDR3 is CASSQGVVQPQHF. The DNA of the CDR3 is TGTGCCAGCAGCCAAGGAGTAGTTCAGCCCCAGCATTTT.

This chain connects TRBV5-1 to TRBJ2-2, with 7 bases identical to TRBD2. The CDR3 totals 17 residues. V was pared by 0 bases and J by 0 bases, with 5 bases of the junction left unmatched. Germline assignment: CDR1 SGHRS and CDR2 YFSETQ. CDR3 sequence (DNA): TGCGCCAGCAGCTTGGCTCGGGCGGGGGCGAACACCGGGGAGCTGTTTTTT. It yields the protein CASSLARAGANTGELFF.

The chain couples TRBV27 to TRBJ2-1, with 16 bases matching TRBD2. Germline V gene sequence: CDR1 MNHEY, CDR2 SMNVEV (reference sequence). V was clipped by 4 bases and J by 4 bases; unmatched bases: 10. There are 19 residues in the CDR3. CDR3 sequence: CASSSRLPGLAGGYNEQFF. CDR3 coding DNA: TGTGCCAGCAGTTCTCGATTACCGGGACTAGCGGGAGGGTACAATGAGCAGTTCTTC.

The chain employs TRBV19 and TRBJ1-1, with 7 nucleotides matching TRBD1. Unmatched junction bases numbered 10, after V lost 9 bases and J lost 3 bases. The CDR3 sequence is 14 residues long. Germline V CDR1 and CDR2: LNHDA, SQIVND (reference sequence). Here the CDR3 DNA reads TGTGCCAGCCGCCCGACAGGGACGGACACTGAAGCTTTCTTT. Translation gives CASRPTGTDTEAFF.

This rearrangement joins TRBV7-6 to TRBJ1-3, with TRBD1 matching 9 bases. CDR1 and CDR2 from the germline V gene are SGHVS and FNYEAQ. Trimming at V came to 3 bases and at J to 2 bases, leaving 2 bases not matched to a gene. The CDR3 runs 15 residues. The CDR3 loop is CASSLGQGTGNTIYF. CDR3 nucleotide sequence: TGTGCCAGCAGCTTGGGACAGGGAACTGGAAACACCATATATTTT.

The genes are TRBV3-1 (or the pseudogene TRBV3-2) and TRBJ2-2; D is ambiguous. The CDR3 loop spans 14 amino acids. Between the trimmed V and J ends, which lost 1 base and 1 base, there was a span of 4 bases. The germline CDR1 and CDR2 sequences are LGHDT and YNNKEL (reference sequence). The CDR3 protein is CASSQGGNTGELFF. The CDR3 DNA reads TGTGCCAGCAGCCAAGGAGGGAACACCGGGGAGCTGTTTTTT.

V gene TRBV29-1 combines with J gene TRBJ2-2, with TRBD2 matching 13 bases. This CDR3 is built from 14 residues. Trimming took 6 bases from V and 7 from J; bases not matched to a gene: 5. The germline V gene has CDR1 SQVTM and CDR2 ANQGSEA. CDR3 sequence reads: CSVGLAGKGGELFF. In nucleotides, the CDR3 is TGCAGCGTGGGACTAGCGGGGAAGGGCGGGGAGCTGTTTTTT.

This clone showed up just once. CDR3 coding DNA: TGTGCCACCAGTGATTTCTCAGGGGTACTGTTTTTT. It codes for CATSDFSGVLFF. V gene TRBV24-1 combines with J gene TRBJ1-4; D may be TRBD1 (6 bases). The V gene's germline CDR1 is KGHDR and CDR2 SFDVKD. V was trimmed by 1 base and J by 13 bases, leaving 9 bases between them. The CDR3 length is 12 residues.

This chain joins TRBV5-1 and TRBJ2-7, with 7 positions matching TRBD1. Germline V lookup: CDR1 SGHRS, CDR2 YFSETQ. The CDR3 is 15 residues long. J gave up 4 bases and V 0 bases, and 7 bases lay outside the gene matches. CDR3 sequence (DNA): TGCGCCAGCAGCTTGGGGGGGACAGCCCTTTACGAGCAGTACTTC. Translated, it gives CASSLGGTALYEQYF.

This clone was observed many times. This chain joins TRBV19 and TRBJ1-2; D call uncertain. In germline, CDR1 is LNHDA, CDR2 SQIVND (reference sequence). The CDR3 contains 15 residues. The V and J ends lost 5 bases and 2 bases respectively, with 15 bases between them. The CDR3 loop reads CASSPFGKGNYGYTF. DNA for the CDR3: TGTGCCAGTAGTCCCTTCGGGAAGGGAAACTATGGCTACACCTTC.

This chain uses TRBV11-2 with TRBJ2-3, with D possibly matching TRBD2 (6 bases). Trimming pared 7 bases from V and 4 bases from J, leaving 12 bases between. CDR3 length equals 13 residues. Germline CDR1 is SGHAT and CDR2 is FQNNGV. CDR3 residues: CASIADPSDTQYF. The CDR3 coding sequence is TGTGCCAGCATAGCGGATCCTTCAGATACGCAGTATTTT.

The rearrangement links TRBV7-2 to TRBJ2-7, with 8 bases that match TRBD1. CDR1 is SGHTA and CDR2 is FQGNSA in the germline V gene. There are 16 residues in the CDR3. The V gene end was trimmed by 7 bases and the J gene end by 0 bases; junction bases not matched to a gene: 11. The CDR3 DNA is TGTGCCAGCACGAGAACCGGGACAGGTGCCTCCTACGAGCAGTACTTC. This sequence encodes CASTRTGTGASYEQYF. Together with reference TRBV7-2 and TRBJ2-7, the CDR3 gives the full variable domain: GAGVSQSPSNKVTEKGKDVELRCDPISGHTALYWYRQSLGQGLEFLIYFQGNSAPDKSGLPSDRFSAERTGGSVSTLTIQRTQQEDSAVYLCASTRTGTGASYEQYFGPGTRLTVT.

The chain recombines TRBV10-3 with TRBJ2-1, with 8 bases lining up with TRBD2. Germline assignment: CDR1 ENHRY and CDR2 SYGVKD. J was trimmed by 6 bases and V by 6 bases; bases with no gene match: 10. The CDR3 extends over 15 amino acids. DNA of the CDR3: TGTGCCATCAGCCGCCCGGCGGGAGGAGGCAATGAGCAGTTCTTC. Translating it yields CAISRPAGGGNEQFF.

Only a few counts were recorded for this clone. The chain couples TRBV6-6 to TRBJ1-4; D not resolved. V shed 7 bases and J shed 0 bases, with 12 bases lying between them. The CDR3 extends over 15 amino acids. Looked up from germline, CDR1 is MNHNY and CDR2 is SVGAGI (reference sequence). CDR3 DNA: TGTGCCAGCACCCTAAGCAGGTCAACTAATGAAAAACTGTTTTTT. Residues: CASTLSRSTNEKLFF.

The V call is TRBV9, the J call TRBJ2-2, with D possibly matching TRBD2 (5 bases). Germline V lookup: CDR1 SGDLS, CDR2 YYNGEE. The CDR3 runs 13 residues. The ends were cut back, 4 bases at V and 4 bases at J, with 8 bases in the middle. The CDR3 DNA follows: TGTGCCAGCAGCCCCGGGGTCACCGGGGAGCTGTTTTTT. It translates to CASSPGVTGELFF.

This clone was seen only once. The V and J genes are TRBV28 and TRBJ1-2, with D unclear. Trimming removed 8 bases from V and 0 bases from J, with 4 bases in between. The CDR3 spans 11 residues. The germline CDR1 and CDR2 sequences are MDHEN and SYDVKM. Here the CDR3 reads CASETNYGYTF. The CDR3 bases are TGTGCCAGCGAGACTAACTATGGCTACACCTTC.

As regards this clone: The junction and the germline gene differ at one end; a read error may be behind it. This chain connects TRBV24-1 to TRBJ2-3, with 11 bases aligning to TRBD2. Germline loops: CDR1 KGHDR, CDR2 SFDVKD. The CDR3 loop spans 16 amino acids. CDR3 nucleotide sequence: TGTGCCACCAGTGAGGCCGGGACTAGCGGCACGGATACGCAGTATTTT. Amino acids: CATSEAGTSGTDTQYF.

The gene calls are TRBV2 and TRBJ2-2; D is undetermined. This CDR3 has 13 amino acids. V was cut by 4 bases and J by 1 base, with 4 bases left in between. From germline, CDR1 is SNHLY and CDR2 FYNNEI. The CDR3 loop reads CASSALNTGELFF. CDR3 coding DNA: TGTGCCAGCAGTGCCCTGAACACCGGGGAGCTGTTTTTT.